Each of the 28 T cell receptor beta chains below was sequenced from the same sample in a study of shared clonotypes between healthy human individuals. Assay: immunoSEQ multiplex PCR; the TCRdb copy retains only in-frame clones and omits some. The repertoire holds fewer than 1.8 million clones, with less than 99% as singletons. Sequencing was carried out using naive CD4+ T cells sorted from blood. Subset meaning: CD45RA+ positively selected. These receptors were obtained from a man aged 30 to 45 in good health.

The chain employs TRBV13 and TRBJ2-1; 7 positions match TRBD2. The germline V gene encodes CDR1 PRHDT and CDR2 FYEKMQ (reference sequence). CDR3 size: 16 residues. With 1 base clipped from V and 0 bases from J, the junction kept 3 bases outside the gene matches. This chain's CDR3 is CASSLVGGSSYNEQFF. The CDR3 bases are TGTGCCAGCAGCTTAGTCGGCGGGAGCTCCTACAATGAGCAGTTCTTC.

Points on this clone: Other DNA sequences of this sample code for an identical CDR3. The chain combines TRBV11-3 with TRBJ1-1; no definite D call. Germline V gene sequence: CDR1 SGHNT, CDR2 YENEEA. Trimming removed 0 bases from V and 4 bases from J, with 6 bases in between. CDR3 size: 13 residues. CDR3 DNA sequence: TGTGCCAGCAGCTTAGAAGGCGGCACTGAAGCTTTCTTT. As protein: CASSLEGGTEAFF. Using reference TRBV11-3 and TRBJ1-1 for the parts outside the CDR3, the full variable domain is EAGVVQSPRYKIIEKKQPVAFWCNPISGHNTLYWYLQNLGQGPELLIRYENEEAVDDSQLPKDRFSAERLKGVDSTLKIQPAELGDSAVYLCASSLEGGTEAFFGQGTRLTVV.

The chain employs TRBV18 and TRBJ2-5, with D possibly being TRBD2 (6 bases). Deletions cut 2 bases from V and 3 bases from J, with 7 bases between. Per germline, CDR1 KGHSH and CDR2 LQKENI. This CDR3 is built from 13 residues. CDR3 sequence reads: CASSPGEEETQYF. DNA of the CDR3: TGTGCCAGCTCACCAGGGGAGGAAGAGACCCAGTACTTC.

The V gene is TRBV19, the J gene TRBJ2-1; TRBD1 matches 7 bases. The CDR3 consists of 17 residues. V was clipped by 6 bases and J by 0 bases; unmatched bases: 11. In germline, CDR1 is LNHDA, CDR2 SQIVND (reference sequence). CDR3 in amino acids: CASRTPTDRSSYNEQFF. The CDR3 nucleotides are TGTGCCAGTAGAACCCCGACGGACAGGAGCTCCTACAATGAGCAGTTCTTC.

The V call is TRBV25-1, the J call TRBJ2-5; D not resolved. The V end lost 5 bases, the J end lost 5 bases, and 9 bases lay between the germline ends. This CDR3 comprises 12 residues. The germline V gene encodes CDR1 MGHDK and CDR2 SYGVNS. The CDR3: CASSPGWETQYF. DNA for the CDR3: TGTGCCAGCAGTCCGGGTTGGGAGACCCAGTACTTC.

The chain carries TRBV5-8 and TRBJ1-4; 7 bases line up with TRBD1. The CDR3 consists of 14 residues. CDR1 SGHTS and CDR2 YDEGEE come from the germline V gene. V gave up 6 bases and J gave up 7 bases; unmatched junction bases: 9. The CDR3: CASNRQGPVEKLFF. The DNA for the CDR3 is TGTGCCAGCAACCGACAGGGACCGGTTGAAAAACTGTTTTTT.

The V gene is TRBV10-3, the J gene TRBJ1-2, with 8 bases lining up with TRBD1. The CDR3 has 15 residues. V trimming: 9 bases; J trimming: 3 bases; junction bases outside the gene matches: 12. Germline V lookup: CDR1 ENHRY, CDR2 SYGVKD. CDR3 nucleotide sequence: TGTGCCATGAGCATTTCGAAACAGGGGGACTATGGCTACACCTTC. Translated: CAMSISKQGDYGYTF.

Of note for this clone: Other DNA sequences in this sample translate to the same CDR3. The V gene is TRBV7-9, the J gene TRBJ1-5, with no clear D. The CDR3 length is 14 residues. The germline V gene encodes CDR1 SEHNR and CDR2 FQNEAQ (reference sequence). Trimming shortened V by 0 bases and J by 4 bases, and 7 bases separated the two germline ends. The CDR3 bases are TGTGCCAGCAGCTTAGCGGGTGGGAATCAGCCCCAGCATTTT. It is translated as CASSLAGGNQPQHF.

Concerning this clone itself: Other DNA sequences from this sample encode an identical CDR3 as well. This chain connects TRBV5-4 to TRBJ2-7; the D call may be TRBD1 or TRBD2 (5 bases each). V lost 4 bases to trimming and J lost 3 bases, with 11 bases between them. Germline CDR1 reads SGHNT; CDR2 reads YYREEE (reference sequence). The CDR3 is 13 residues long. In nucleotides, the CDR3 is TGTGCCAGCAGCCCAGGGACCCGCTACGAGCAGTACTTC. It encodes CASSPGTRYEQYF.

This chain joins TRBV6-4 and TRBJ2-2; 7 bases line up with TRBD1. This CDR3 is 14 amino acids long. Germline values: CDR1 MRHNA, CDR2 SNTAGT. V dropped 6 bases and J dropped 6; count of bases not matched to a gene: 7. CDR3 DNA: TGTGCCAGCAGCACGATCCAGGGGGCCGGGGAGCTGTTTTTT. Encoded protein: CASSTIQGAGELFF.

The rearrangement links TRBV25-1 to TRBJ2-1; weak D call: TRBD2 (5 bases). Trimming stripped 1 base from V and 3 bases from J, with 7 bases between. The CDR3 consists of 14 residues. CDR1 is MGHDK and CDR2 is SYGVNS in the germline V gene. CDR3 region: CASSEFAGYNEQFF. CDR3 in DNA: TGTGCCAGCAGTGAATTCGCGGGCTACAATGAGCAGTTCTTC.

The CDR3 loop is CASSRGTQQWGYNEQFF. CDR3 in DNA: TGCGCCAGCAGCCGAGGAACACAACAATGGGGATACAATGAGCAGTTCTTC. This rearrangement joins TRBV4-3 to TRBJ2-1; D not resolved. Trimming pared 4 bases from V and 4 bases from J, leaving 20 bases between. CDR1 and CDR2 (germline): LGHNA, YSLEER. The CDR3 runs to 17 residues.

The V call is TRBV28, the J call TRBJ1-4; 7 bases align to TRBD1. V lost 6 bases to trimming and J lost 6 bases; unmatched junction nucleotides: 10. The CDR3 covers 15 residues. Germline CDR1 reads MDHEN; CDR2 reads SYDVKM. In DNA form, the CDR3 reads TGTGCCAGCAGCCAAGGGGGCCGAGGTCATGAAAAACTGTTTTTT. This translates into CASSQGGRGHEKLFF. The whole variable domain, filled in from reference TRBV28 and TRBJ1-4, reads DVKVTQSSRYLVKRTGEKVFLECVQDMDHENMFWYRQDPGLGLRLIYFSYDVKMKEKGDIPEGYSVSREKKERFSLILESASTNQTSMYLCASSQGGRGHEKLFFGSGTQLSVL.

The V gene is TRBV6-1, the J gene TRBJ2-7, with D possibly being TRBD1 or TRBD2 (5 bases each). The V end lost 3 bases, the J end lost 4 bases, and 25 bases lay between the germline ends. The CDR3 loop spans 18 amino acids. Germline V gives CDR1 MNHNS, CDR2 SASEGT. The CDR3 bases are TGTGCCAGCAGTGAGGGACCCCAAACCGTACTTGCATCATACGAGCAGTACTTC. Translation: CASSEGPQTVLASYEQYF.

DNA of the CDR3: TGTGCCTGGAGTGCTGGGACAGCTTCCTACGAGCAGTACTTC. Its protein product is CAWSAGTASYEQYF. The chain combines TRBV30 with TRBJ2-7; 7 nucleotides align to TRBD1. From germline, CDR1 is GTSNPN and CDR2 SVGIG (reference sequence). The CDR3 length is 14 residues. V was clipped by 1 base and J by 1 base; unmatched bases: 4.

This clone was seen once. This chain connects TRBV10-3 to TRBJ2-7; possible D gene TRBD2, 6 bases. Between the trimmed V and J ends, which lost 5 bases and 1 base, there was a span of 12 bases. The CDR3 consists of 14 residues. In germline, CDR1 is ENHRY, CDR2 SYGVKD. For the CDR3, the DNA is TGTGCCATCAGTTCTTTGGGGGGATCCTACGAGCAGTACTTC. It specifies CAISSLGGSYEQYF.

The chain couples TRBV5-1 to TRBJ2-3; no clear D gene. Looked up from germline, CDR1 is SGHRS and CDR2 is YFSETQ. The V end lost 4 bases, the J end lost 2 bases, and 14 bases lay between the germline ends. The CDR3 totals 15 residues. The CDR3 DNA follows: TGCGCCAGCAGCCCTGACCCGATGGCCACAGATACGCAGTATTTT. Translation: CASSPDPMATDTQYF.

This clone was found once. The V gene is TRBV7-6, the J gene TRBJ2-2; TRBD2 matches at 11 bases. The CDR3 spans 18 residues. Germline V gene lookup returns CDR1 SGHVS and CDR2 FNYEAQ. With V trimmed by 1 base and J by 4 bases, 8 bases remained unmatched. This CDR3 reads CASSLDLAGGLITGELFF. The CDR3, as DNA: TGTGCCAGCAGCTTAGACCTAGCGGGAGGTTTGATCACCGGGGAGCTGTTTTTT.

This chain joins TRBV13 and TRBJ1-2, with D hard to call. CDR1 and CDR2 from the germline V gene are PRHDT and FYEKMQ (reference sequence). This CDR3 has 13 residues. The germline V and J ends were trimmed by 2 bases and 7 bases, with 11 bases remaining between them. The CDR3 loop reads CASSLRGRSGYTF. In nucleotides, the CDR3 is TGTGCCAGCAGCTTAAGAGGGAGAAGTGGCTACACCTTC.

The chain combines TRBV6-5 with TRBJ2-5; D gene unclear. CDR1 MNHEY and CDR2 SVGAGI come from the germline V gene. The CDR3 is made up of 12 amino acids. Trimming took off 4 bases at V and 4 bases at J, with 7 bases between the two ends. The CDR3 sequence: CASSWSGETQYF. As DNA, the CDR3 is TGTGCCAGCAGTTGGTCAGGAGAGACCCAGTACTTC.

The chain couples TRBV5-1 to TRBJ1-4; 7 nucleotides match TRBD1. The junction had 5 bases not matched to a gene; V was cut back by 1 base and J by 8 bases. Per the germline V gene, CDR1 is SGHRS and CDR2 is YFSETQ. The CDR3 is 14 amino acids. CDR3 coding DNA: TGCGCCAGCAGCTTGCAAGGGGGCGAAGAAAAACTGTTTTTT. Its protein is CASSLQGGEEKLFF.

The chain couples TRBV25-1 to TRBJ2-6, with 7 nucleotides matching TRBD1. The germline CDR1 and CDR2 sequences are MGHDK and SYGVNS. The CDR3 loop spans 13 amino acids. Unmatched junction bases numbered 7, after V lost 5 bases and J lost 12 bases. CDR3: CASSQQGHGVLTF. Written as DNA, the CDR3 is TGTGCCAGCAGTCAACAGGGGCATGGCGTCCTGACTTTC.

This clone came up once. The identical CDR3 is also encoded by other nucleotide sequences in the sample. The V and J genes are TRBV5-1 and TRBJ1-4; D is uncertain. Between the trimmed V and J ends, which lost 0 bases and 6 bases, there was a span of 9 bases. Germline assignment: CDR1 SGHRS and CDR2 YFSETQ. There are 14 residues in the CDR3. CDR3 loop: CASSLVGGDEKLFF. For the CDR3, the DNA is TGCGCCAGCAGCTTGGTGGGAGGAGATGAAAAACTGTTTTTT.

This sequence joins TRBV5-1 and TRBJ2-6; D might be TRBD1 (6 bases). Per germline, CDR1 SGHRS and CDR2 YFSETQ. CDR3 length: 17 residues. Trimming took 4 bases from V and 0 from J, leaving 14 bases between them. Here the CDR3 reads CASSPGHLTSGANVLTF. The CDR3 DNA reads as TGCGCCAGCAGCCCGGGACATCTGACCTCTGGGGCCAACGTCCTGACTTTC.

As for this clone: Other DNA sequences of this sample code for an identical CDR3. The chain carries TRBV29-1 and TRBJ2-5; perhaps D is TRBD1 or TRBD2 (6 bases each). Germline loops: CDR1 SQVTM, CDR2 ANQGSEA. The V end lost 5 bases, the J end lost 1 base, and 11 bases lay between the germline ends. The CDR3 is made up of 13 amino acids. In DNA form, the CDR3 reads TGCAGCGTTCGGGGGCGTCTCCAAGAGACCCAGTACTTC. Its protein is CSVRGRLQETQYF.

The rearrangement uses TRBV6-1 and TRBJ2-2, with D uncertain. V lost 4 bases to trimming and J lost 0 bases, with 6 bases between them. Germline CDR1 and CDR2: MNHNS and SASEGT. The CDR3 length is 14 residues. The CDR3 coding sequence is TGTGCCAGCAGTGGGGCCACGAACACCGGGGAGCTGTTTTTT. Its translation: CASSGATNTGELFF.

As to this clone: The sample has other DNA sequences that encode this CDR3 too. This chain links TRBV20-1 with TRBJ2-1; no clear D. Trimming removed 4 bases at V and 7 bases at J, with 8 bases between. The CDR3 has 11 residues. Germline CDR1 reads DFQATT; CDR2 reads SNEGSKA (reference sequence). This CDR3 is CSATRVNEQFF. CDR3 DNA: TGCAGTGCTACTCGGGTAAATGAGCAGTTCTTC.

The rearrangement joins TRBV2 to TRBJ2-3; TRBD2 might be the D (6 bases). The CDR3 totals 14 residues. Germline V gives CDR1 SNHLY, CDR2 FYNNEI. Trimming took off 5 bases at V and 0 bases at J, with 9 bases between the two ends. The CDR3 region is CASSIGTSTDTQYF. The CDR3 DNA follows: TGTGCCAGCAGTATAGGGACTAGCACAGATACGCAGTATTTT.